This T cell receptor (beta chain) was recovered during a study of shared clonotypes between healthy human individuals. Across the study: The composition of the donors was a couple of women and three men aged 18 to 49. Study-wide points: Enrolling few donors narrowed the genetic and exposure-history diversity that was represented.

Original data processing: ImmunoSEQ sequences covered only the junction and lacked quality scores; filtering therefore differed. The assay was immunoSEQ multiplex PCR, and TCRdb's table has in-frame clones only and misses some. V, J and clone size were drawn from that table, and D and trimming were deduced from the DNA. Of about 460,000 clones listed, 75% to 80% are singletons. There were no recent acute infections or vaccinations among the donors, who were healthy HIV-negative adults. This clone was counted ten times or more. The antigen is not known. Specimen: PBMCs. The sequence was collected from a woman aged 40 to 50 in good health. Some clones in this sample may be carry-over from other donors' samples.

The CDR3 loop is CASSVGGAGWFDEQFF. CDR3 in DNA: TGTGCCAGCAGCGTAGGAGGGGCAGGGTGGTTCGATGAGCAGTTCTTC. The V gene is TRBV9, the J gene TRBJ2-1, with D tentatively TRBD1 or TRBD2 (5 bases each). The germline V gene encodes CDR1 SGDLS and CDR2 YYNGEE. The V end lost 0 bases, the J end lost 8 bases, and 18 bases lay between the germline ends. The CDR3 length is 16 residues.